One T cell receptor beta chain is described in this entry. Its antigen is still unknown. This record belongs to a study of post-analysis software for immune sequencing data. Study information: Relapsing-remitting, secondary progressive and progressive-relapsing forms made up the multiple sclerosis disease courses. Findings and limits, study-wide: F measure grouped same-batch samples tightly together. Comparison of patients with controls showed a handful of TRBV segments more frequent in patients, TRBV5-6, TRBV5-1 and TRBV20-1 among them.

The CDR3 has 13 residues. V was shortened by 4 bases and J by 0 bases, with 6 bases between the two germline ends. Every TCR beta cDNA library bore unique molecular identifiers. MiXCR was run by TCRdb on the PCR reads, yielding one entry per CDR3 protein. Of about 500,000 distinct CDR3 sequences in the sample, under 55% were seen once. J is TRBJ1-1 and V is TRBV12-3 or TRBV12-4; D not resolved. The sequence came from a girl under 18 with multiple sclerosis. The sequencing sample was made of blood. The CDR3 DNA sequence: TGTGCCAGCAGTTCTAAGTTGAACACTGAAGCTTTCTTT. This codes for CASSSKLNTEAFF.